Presented here are 19 T cell receptor beta chains from one specimen sequenced in a study of vaccination effects on CD4 cells after COVID-19 (dated by TCRdb to between 2021 and 2024). In the ViraFEST assay, PBMC were stimulated with viral peptide pools, and antigen-specific CD4+ T cell clonotypes were then identified by expansion using TCR sequencing. After around 11 days of culture, CD4+ T cells were isolated with the EasySep CD4+ T cell isolation kit. None of the healthy vaccine recipients had a prior SARS-CoV-2 infection, which was confirmed by nucleocapsid antibody tests that came back negative both before and after vaccination. For these TCRs, the target antigens are not known. Library preparation was by the immunoSEQ multiplex PCR assay. TCRdb obtained this table from immuneACCESS and retained in-frame rearrangements with V and J assigned. These tables miss some clones; where compared with another copy, unresolved V genes account for less than half of the shortfall, and the remainder is unexplained. The sample records roughly 25,000 clones, less than 80% of which are singletons. 2.5% to 4% of the sample is taken by the ten largest.

The material was CD4+ T cells from PBMCs cultured with SARS-CoV-2 spike peptides, obtained before COVID-19 vaccination. The sample's cell subset or site, from its label and the paper: SARS-CoV-2 spike overlapping peptide pool stimulation. These receptor sequences come from a human donor who received a COVID-19 vaccine.

This clone was found a few times. V usage is TRBV2 and J usage is TRBJ1-1; D ambiguous. This CDR3 has 12 amino acids. V lost 7 bases and J 4 bases, leaving 10 bases between the germline ends. The germline CDR1 and CDR2 sequences are SNHLY and FYNNEI. The chain's CDR3 is CASKRATTEAFF. Here the CDR3 DNA reads TGTGCCAGCAAGCGGGCGACCACTGAAGCTTTCTTT.

This sequence joins TRBV5-1 and TRBJ2-3; D call uncertain. This CDR3 is 14 amino acids long. Germline assignment: CDR1 SGHRS and CDR2 YFSETQ. The germline V and J ends were trimmed by 4 bases and 1 base, with 10 bases remaining between them. The CDR3 DNA follows: TGCGCCAGCAGCCTCCAGGATCGCACAGATACGCAGTATTTT. This codes for CASSLQDRTDTQYF.

Only a few counts were recorded for this clone. The same CDR3 arises from other DNA sequences in this sample as well. The chain recombines TRBV20-1 with TRBJ1-2; no firm D call. CDR1 is DFQATT and CDR2 is SNEGSKA in the germline V gene (reference sequence). The ends were cut back, 6 bases at V and 4 bases at J, with 9 bases in the middle. The CDR3 extends over 11 amino acids. As DNA, the CDR3 is TGCAGTGCGGCCCCCCTCTATGGCTACACCTTC. Its protein is CSAAPLYGYTF.

CDR3 in amino acids: CASSLYLNTGELFF. In DNA form, the CDR3 reads TGCGCCAGCAGCTTGTATCTGAACACCGGGGAGCTGTTTTTT. V is TRBV5-1 and J is TRBJ2-2, with unresolved D. The CDR3 has 14 amino acids. V was trimmed by 1 base and J by 1 base, leaving 5 bases between them. Germline lookup yields CDR1 SGHRS and CDR2 YFSETQ.

This chain links TRBV4-1 with TRBJ2-5, with 7 bases matching TRBD2. Unmatched junction bases numbered 11, after V lost 2 bases and J lost 5 bases. The CDR3 runs to 16 residues. Germline CDR1 and CDR2: MGHRA and YSYEKL. This chain's CDR3 is CASSQPSGGARETQYF. CDR3 in DNA: TGCGCCAGCAGCCAACCATCGGGGGGAGCTCGGGAGACCCAGTACTTC.

J is TRBJ2-7 and V is TRBV6-6; the match to TRBD2 covers 11 bases. CDR3 length: 15 residues. Trimming at V came to 5 bases and at J to 0 bases, leaving 3 bases not matched to a gene. Germline-derived CDR1 and CDR2 are MNHNY and SVGAGI (reference sequence). Here the CDR3 DNA reads TGTGCCAGCAGTGTTACTAGCGGGAGCTCCTACGAGCAGTACTTC. It codes for CASSVTSGSSYEQYF.

The CDR3 DNA reads TGTGCCAGCTCACCACGAACTGGCAGGGTGGAGACCCAGTACTTC. Translating it yields CASSPRTGRVETQYF. The chain links TRBV18 to TRBJ2-5, with D perhaps TRBD1 (5 bases). In germline, CDR1 is KGHSH, CDR2 LQKENI. The CDR3 is made up of 15 amino acids. V was trimmed by 1 base and J by 5 bases, leaving 14 bases between them.

DNA for the CDR3: TGTGCCTGGAGGACCGACAGGGGGGGAGGAAACACCATATATTTT. Encoded protein: CAWRTDRGGGNTIYF. This sequence joins TRBV30 and TRBJ1-3, with 9 positions matching TRBD1. The germline V gene has CDR1 GTSNPN and CDR2 SVGIG (reference sequence). The CDR3 contains 15 residues. With V trimmed by 3 bases and J by 4 bases, 7 bases remained unmatched.

This clone was seen a handful of times. J is TRBJ2-7 and V is TRBV5-8; no firm D call. In germline, CDR1 is SGHTS, CDR2 YDEGEE. The CDR3 contains 11 residues. V lost 4 bases and J 12 bases, leaving 14 bases between the germline ends. Here the CDR3 reads CASSRSIMGYF. The CDR3 nucleotides read TGTGCCAGCAGCCGCTCAATAATGGGGTACTTC.

The genes are TRBV23-1 and TRBJ1-1; 8 positions agree with TRBD1. TRBV23-1 carries the ORF label, with uncertain function. V dropped 4 bases and J dropped 4; count of bases not matched to a gene: 5. This CDR3 region has 14 residues. The DNA for the CDR3 is TGCGCCAGCAGTCCAACCGACAGGGGCACTGAAGCTTTCTTT. The encoded protein is CASSPTDRGTEAFF.

The rearrangement uses TRBV6-5 and TRBJ1-6; 10 bases are a match to TRBD1. The V gene's germline CDR1 is MNHEY and CDR2 SVGAGI. V dropped 4 bases and J dropped 6; count of bases not matched to a gene: 6. CDR3 length equals 16 residues. Here the CDR3 reads CASSFSGTGVNSPLHF. The DNA of the CDR3 is TGTGCCAGCAGTTTTTCCGGGACAGGGGTTAATTCACCCCTCCACTTT.

In its sample, this clone was seen once. The CDR3 sequence: CASSAGGGYTQPQHF. Here the CDR3 DNA reads TGTGCCAGCAGCGCTGGGGGGGGGTACACGCAGCCCCAGCATTTT. The chain couples TRBV9 to TRBJ1-5; D possibly corresponds to TRBD1 (5 bases). Trimming pared 3 bases from V and 7 bases from J, leaving 17 bases between. This CDR3 region has 15 residues. CDR1 is SGDLS, CDR2 YYNGEE, per germline.

This chain joins TRBV5-1 and TRBJ1-2; 7 nucleotides line up with TRBD1. The trim removed 3 bases at V and 1 base at J, leaving 6 bases unmatched. Germline CDR1 reads SGHRS; CDR2 reads YFSETQ. The CDR3 extends over 15 amino acids. CDR3 in DNA: TGCGCCAGCAGCTACGGGGACAGCGGTAACTATGGCTACACCTTC. Its translation is CASSYGDSGNYGYTF.

V gene TRBV30 combines with J gene TRBJ2-7; D uncertain. Trimming shortened V by 0 bases and J by 7 bases, and 10 bases separated the two germline ends. CDR3 length: 12 amino acids. The V gene's germline CDR1 is GTSNPN and CDR2 SVGIG (reference sequence). The CDR3 loop is CAWSVASWEQYF. For the CDR3, the DNA is TGTGCCTGGAGTGTAGCCAGTTGGGAGCAGTACTTC.

V gene TRBV11-2 combines with J gene TRBJ2-7; 12 bases fit TRBD2. CDR3 length: 15 amino acids. Germline V CDR1 and CDR2: SGHAT, FQNNGV. The trim removed 4 bases at V and 6 bases at J, leaving 7 bases unmatched. The CDR3 here is CASSSSSGGGGEQYF. CDR3 sequence (DNA): TGTGCCAGCAGCTCATCTAGCGGGGGGGGCGGCGAGCAGTACTTC. Based on the CDR3 plus reference TRBV11-2 and TRBJ2-7, the full variable domain is EAGVAQSPRYKIIEKRQSVAFWCNPISGHATLYWYQQILGQGPKLLIQFQNNGVVDDSQLPKDRFSAERLKGVDSTLKIQPAKLEDSAVYLCASSSSSGGGGEQYFGPGTRLTVT.

The chain uses TRBV23-1 and TRBJ1-1; D is unclear. Being an ORF, TRBV23-1 has a function that is uncertain. This CDR3 spans 13 amino acids. The ends were cut back, 0 bases at V and 9 bases at J, with 11 bases in the middle. Here the CDR3 DNA reads TGCGCCAGCAGTCAATCGTGGAAACGGAAAGCTTTCTTT. This gives the protein CASSQSWKRKAFF.

This clone was counted a few times. J is TRBJ2-1 and V is TRBV13; 10 bases match TRBD2. The CDR3 spans 18 residues. Germline CDR1 PRHDT, CDR2 FYEKMQ (reference sequence). V was clipped by 5 bases and J by 0 bases; unmatched bases: 10. The CDR3 DNA follows: TGTGCCAGCAGCCCTAAGACTAGCGGGCTAAGCTCCTACAATGAGCAGTTCTTC. Translation: CASSPKTSGLSSYNEQFF. Looking up the rest from reference TRBV13 and TRBJ2-1 gives the full variable domain: AAGVIQSPRHLIKEKRETATLKCYPIPRHDTVYWYQQGPGQDPQFLISFYEKMQSDKGSIPDRFSAQQFSDYHSELNMSSLELGDSALYFCASSPKTSGLSSYNEQFFGPGTRLTVL.

The chain has TRBV14 and TRBJ2-3; a possible D gene is TRBD2 (7 bases). The V end lost 4 bases, the J end lost 0 bases, and 20 bases lay between the germline ends. The CDR3 sequence is 18 residues long. Germline V gene sequence: CDR1 SGHDN, CDR2 FVKESK. This CDR3 reads CASSRLSGLGGSTDTQYF. CDR3 sequence (DNA): TGTGCCAGCAGCCGGTTGTCTGGACTAGGGGGGAGCACAGATACGCAGTATTTT.

There are a few counts of this clone. The rearrangement links TRBV3-1 (or the pseudogene TRBV3-2) to TRBJ1-2; D remains ambiguous. CDR3 length: 12 residues. The germline CDR1 and CDR2 sequences are LGHDT and YNNKEL (reference sequence). V was trimmed by 1 base and J by 12 bases, leaving 12 bases between them. CDR3 region: CASSQVSLKHTF. For the CDR3, the DNA is TGTGCCAGCAGCCAAGTCTCTTTGAAACACACCTTC.